Below, 21 T cell receptor beta chains from the same sample are listed, as sequenced in a study of response to subunit inactivated influenza vaccine. TCRdb called the RT-PCR reads again in MiXCR, with one record for every CDR3 protein. This sample has under 550,000 distinct CDR3 sequences, with around 8% found just once. The sequenced sample was PBMCs from blood, obtained less than 30 months after vaccination. The receptors derive from a man aged 45 to 75 who received an inactivated influenza vaccine.

This clonotype was seen many times. This rearrangement joins TRBV12-3 or TRBV12-4 to TRBJ2-7, with TRBD2 identical over 9 bases. The CDR3 consists of 17 residues. V was pared by 1 base and J by 1 base, with 8 bases of the junction left unmatched. In DNA form, the CDR3 reads TGTGCCAGCAGTTTAGGAGCGGGGGGTCCTACTTCCTACGAGCAGTACTTC. The encoded protein is CASSLGAGGPTSYEQYF.

This clonotype was counted between two and nine times. J is TRBJ2-2 and V is TRBV20-1; 9 nucleotides agree with TRBD2. Germline CDR1 and CDR2: DFQATT and SNEGSKA (reference sequence). CDR3 length equals 15 residues. The trim removed 2 bases at V and 4 bases at J, leaving 5 bases unmatched. This CDR3 reads CSARPGLAVTGELFF. The CDR3 nucleotides read TGCAGTGCTAGACCGGGACTAGCAGTCACCGGGGAGCTGTTTTTT.

The sample holds a few counts of this clonotype. The chain employs TRBV20-1 and TRBJ1-2; D uncertain. V lost 7 bases and J lost 8, with 20 bases in between. Germline CDR1 is DFQATT and CDR2 is SNEGSKA (reference sequence). This CDR3 is built from 13 residues. The CDR3 spells CSVYLEWRGGYTF. In DNA form, the CDR3 reads TGCAGTGTTTATCTCGAGTGGCGGGGAGGCTACACCTTC.

The chain uses TRBV25-1 and TRBJ2-3; 7 bases line up with TRBD1. Germline V gene data show CDR1 as MGHDK and CDR2 as SYGVNS. This CDR3 spans 16 amino acids. After removal of 3 bases from V and 4 bases from J, the junction contained 10 bases not matched to a gene. Here the CDR3 reads CASSDLYGQVPDTQYF. CDR3 in DNA: TGTGCCAGCAGTGACCTCTACGGACAGGTCCCAGATACGCAGTATTTT.

This clonotype has ten or more counts. This chain links TRBV29-1 with TRBJ2-2; the D gene is possibly TRBD1 (6 bases). The length of the CDR3 is 15 residues. Germline V lookup: CDR1 SQVTM, CDR2 ANQGSEA. Trimming shortened V by 6 bases and J by 5 bases, and 19 bases separated the two germline ends. CDR3 in DNA: TGCAGCGTCTCGATTACAGGGTTTCAGACCGGGGAGCTGTTTTTT. It is translated as CSVSITGFQTGELFF.

This clonotype was picked up a small number of times. The J gene is TRBJ1-4, the V gene TRBV4-3; maybe TRBD1 (6 bases). The CDR3 consists of 15 residues. The germline V gene encodes CDR1 LGHNA and CDR2 YSLEER. Deletions cut 1 base from V and 3 bases from J, with 9 bases between. CDR3 region: CASSQGYRANEKLFF. The CDR3 DNA is TGCGCCAGCAGCCAAGGGTACAGGGCTAATGAAAAACTGTTTTTT.

The chain links TRBV29-1 to TRBJ2-1, with 8 bases identical to TRBD1. V lost 6 bases to trimming and J lost 10 bases; unmatched junction nucleotides: 11. Germline assignment: CDR1 SQVTM and CDR2 ANQGSEA. There are 13 residues in the CDR3. The CDR3 reads CSVTGENQGEQFF. CDR3 DNA sequence: TGCAGCGTGACAGGGGAGAATCAGGGGGAGCAGTTCTTC.

Notes on this clonotype: A much larger clone differs by one base, so this may be a read error. This rearrangement joins TRBV27 to TRBJ2-7; tentatively, D is TRBD1 or TRBD2 (5 bases each). V was shortened by 3 bases and J by 7 bases, with 16 bases between the two germline ends. Germline-derived CDR1 and CDR2 are MNHEY and SMNVEV (reference sequence). CDR3 length: 14 residues. CDR3 coding DNA: TGTGCCAGCAGTTTGGACGGGACCGGTGATGAGCAGTACTTC. It specifies CASSLDGTGDEQYF.

This clonotype came up many times. The rearrangement links TRBV12-3 or TRBV12-4 to TRBJ2-5, with 11 bases fitting TRBD2. Trimming removed 6 bases from V and 3 bases from J; junction bases left unmatched: 0. This CDR3 contains 13 residues. Written as DNA, the CDR3 is TGTGCCAGCAGGACTAGCGGGGAAGAGACCCAGTACTTC. Translated, it gives CASRTSGEETQYF.

In regard to this clonotype: The final CDR3 position lacks the conserved phenylalanine or tryptophan, pointing to a likely read error. The chain couples TRBV9 to TRBJ2-7, with 7 positions matching TRBD1. CDR1 SGDLS and CDR2 YYNGEE come from the germline V gene. This CDR3 has 14 amino acids. The ends lost 3 bases at V and 3 bases at J; junction bases unmatched: 6. The CDR3 region is CASSAHDRDYEQYL. In nucleotides, the CDR3 is TGTGCCAGCAGCGCGCACGACAGGGACTACGAGCAGTACTTA.

This clonotype was detected a few times. The chain employs TRBV6-5 and TRBJ1-2; D is perhaps TRBD1 (6 bases). The V gene lost 4 bases and the J gene lost 6 bases, with 15 bases spanning the gap. CDR3 length: 14 residues. Germline lookup yields CDR1 MNHEY and CDR2 SVGAGI. Written as DNA, the CDR3 is TGTGCCAGCAGTTCCCTCCACAGGGTCAATGGCTACACCTTC. It translates to CASSSLHRVNGYTF.

V usage is TRBV7-2 and J usage is TRBJ2-3; 7 bases are a match to TRBD2. The V and J ends lost 3 bases and 1 base, in that order; junction bases with no gene match: 4. The CDR3 consists of 15 residues. The V gene's germline CDR1 is SGHTA and CDR2 FQGNSA. CDR3 residues: CASSFRRGGTDTQYF. CDR3 DNA: TGTGCCAGCAGCTTTCGTCGGGGGGGCACAGATACGCAGTATTTT.

The table lists this clonotype with a few counts. The chain has TRBV10-2 and TRBJ2-1; 9 bases agree with TRBD2. This CDR3 is built from 15 residues. Germline assignment: CDR1 WSHSY and CDR2 SAAADI. Trimming took 6 bases from V and 7 from J; bases not matched to a gene: 10. The CDR3 bases are TGCGCCAGCAGATCGGGCGGGGGGGCCTGGAATGAGCAGTTCTTC. It codes for CASRSGGGAWNEQFF.

The DNA for the CDR3 is TGCAGTGCTAGCGGGAGCGCAGATACGCAGTATTTT. Translated: CSASGSADTQYF. The chain carries TRBV20-1 and TRBJ2-3; the D gene is possibly TRBD2 (6 bases). The V end was cut by 3 bases, the J end by 4 bases, with 8 bases between. The CDR3 is 12 residues long. CDR1 is DFQATT, CDR2 SNEGSKA, per germline (reference sequence).

There are a few counts of this clonotype. The chain links TRBV10-3 to TRBJ1-1; no reliable D call. The germline V and J ends were trimmed by 0 bases and 7 bases, with 6 bases remaining between them. The CDR3 length is 12 residues. Germline V lookup: CDR1 ENHRY, CDR2 SYGVKD. The CDR3, as DNA: TGTGCCATCAGTGAGTCTCGGATTGAAGCTTTCTTT. Translated, it gives CAISESRIEAFF.

This clonotype was detected ten times or more. The rearrangement joins TRBV7-2 to TRBJ2-1; 11 positions match TRBD2. The CDR3 is 15 amino acids. CDR1 is SGHTA, CDR2 FQGNSA, per germline. Trimming removed 4 bases from V and 6 bases from J; junction bases left unmatched: 5. CDR3 residues: CASSSAGTSGNEQFF. The CDR3, as DNA: TGTGCCAGCAGCTCCGCCGGGACTAGCGGCAATGAGCAGTTCTTC.

This clonotype was seen more than once but under ten times. The chain recombines TRBV28 with TRBJ2-1, with D perhaps TRBD2 (7 bases). With 6 bases removed from V and 7 bases from J, the gap between germline ends came to 19 bases. The CDR3 loop spans 15 amino acids. CDR1 and CDR2 from the germline V gene are MDHEN and SYDVKM. The CDR3, as DNA: TGTGCCAGCAGCCCGAACGGGGGGCCAAGGAATGAGCAGTTCTTC. This encodes CASSPNGGPRNEQFF.

The genes are TRBV7-8 and TRBJ2-2, with D unclear. Germline V gene data show CDR1 as SGHVS and CDR2 as FQNEAQ. V was trimmed by 3 bases and J by 0 bases, leaving 11 bases between them. This CDR3 is built from 16 residues. The CDR3 nucleotides read TGTGCCAGCAGCTTCTCCAGAGGACCGAACACCGGGGAGCTGTTTTTT. It encodes CASSFSRGPNTGELFF.

This clonotype was seen at least ten times. The genes are TRBV10-3 and TRBJ1-1, with D possibly TRBD1 on 6 matching bases. In germline, CDR1 is ENHRY, CDR2 SYGVKD. The CDR3 contains 13 residues. The germline V and J ends were trimmed by 3 bases and 8 bases, with 13 bases remaining between them. CDR3 in amino acids: CAISDGGGQEAFF. As DNA, the CDR3 is TGTGCCATCAGTGATGGGGGGGGACAAGAAGCTTTCTTT.

This sequence joins TRBV7-9 and TRBJ1-4; no reliable D call. Trimming stripped 6 bases from V and 7 bases from J, with 24 bases between. CDR3 length equals 17 residues. Germline CDR1 and CDR2: SEHNR and FQNEAQ (reference sequence). CDR3 nucleotide sequence: TGTGCCAGCAGAGACCGTGGACCCGGGCCCCACGGTGAAAAACTGTTTTTT. Encoded protein: CASRDRGPGPHGEKLFF.

The chain couples TRBV5-1 to TRBJ2-7; the D call may be TRBD1 or TRBD2 (5 bases each). Germline lookup yields CDR1 SGHRS and CDR2 YFSETQ. V was shortened by 7 bases and J by 7 bases, with 18 bases between the two germline ends. This CDR3 region has 13 residues. CDR3 region: CASGALNTGEQYF. CDR3 in DNA: TGCGCCAGCGGGGCACTTAATACGGGGGAGCAGTACTTC.